These 18 T cell receptor beta chains came from one sample sequenced in a study of T cells in Graves' hyperthyroidism and ophthalmopathy. RNA transcripts served as the template for amplifying TCR beta CDR3 regions. The TCR CDR3 was amplified in a first-round RT-PCR using the HTBI primer set. TCRdb fed the multiplex PCR reads into MiXCR, producing one record per CDR3 protein. The sample has 450,000 to 650,000 distinct CDR3 sequences; less than 25% are singletons. Specimen: blood. These receptors came from a man aged 18 to 29 with Graves' hyperthyroidism.

There are a few counts of this clonotype. The CDR3 nucleotides are TGTGCCAGCATATCCCAGGGTTTACCCTACGAGCAGTACTTC. This translates into CASISQGLPYEQYF. The chain joins TRBV28 to TRBJ2-7; weak D call: TRBD1 (5 bases). CDR3 size: 14 residues. Trimming stripped 7 bases from V and 2 bases from J, with 15 bases between. Looked up from germline, CDR1 is MDHEN and CDR2 is SYDVKM.

The chain has TRBV9 and TRBJ2-4; 10 bases are shared with TRBD1. Germline V lookup: CDR1 SGDLS, CDR2 YYNGEE. This CDR3 spans 15 amino acids. The trim removed 3 bases at V and 3 bases at J, leaving 3 bases unmatched. In DNA form, the CDR3 reads TGTGCCAGCAGCGGACGGACAGGGGGCAAAAACATTCAGTACTTC. This gives the protein CASSGRTGGKNIQYF.

There are many counts of this clonotype. The chain carries TRBV10-3 and TRBJ2-6, with a possible D match to TRBD1 (5 bases). Germline-derived CDR1 and CDR2 are ENHRY and SYGVKD. V lost 10 bases to trimming and J lost 3 bases, with 10 bases between them. The CDR3 is 13 amino acids. The CDR3 here is CATLGVGANVLTF. The CDR3 DNA sequence: TGTGCCACCCTAGGGGTTGGGGCCAACGTCCTGACTTTC.

This clonotype was seen repeatedly, ten times or more. The chain employs TRBV6-5 and TRBJ1-1; TRBD1 might be the D (5 bases). The CDR3 runs 16 residues. Per germline, CDR1 MNHEY and CDR2 SVGAGI. The V end was cut by 0 bases, the J end by 5 bases, with 16 bases between. The CDR3 is CASSYSMGGWETEAFF. In DNA form, the CDR3 reads TGTGCCAGCAGTTACTCAATGGGGGGGTGGGAAACTGAAGCTTTCTTT.

This clonotype was seen at least ten times. V and J are TRBV7-2 and TRBJ2-7; D is ambiguous. Germline values: CDR1 SGHTA, CDR2 FQGNSA. The V and J ends lost 0 bases and 6 bases respectively, with 6 bases between them. This CDR3 has 12 amino acids. The CDR3 region has the DNA TGTGCCAGCAGCTTAGCGTACGGCGAGCAGTACTTC. It is translated as CASSLAYGEQYF. The full variable domain, its missing parts supplied by reference TRBV7-2 and TRBJ2-7, is GAGVSQSPSNKVTEKGKDVELRCDPISGHTALYWYRQSLGQGLEFLIYFQGNSAPDKSGLPSDRFSAERTGGSVSTLTIQRTQQEDSAVYLCASSLAYGEQYFGPGTRLTVT.

The genes are TRBV20-1 and TRBJ2-2; TRBD2 matches at 10 bases. J gave up 6 bases and V 3 bases, and 7 bases lay outside the gene matches. This CDR3 is built from 15 residues. Germline assignment: CDR1 DFQATT and CDR2 SNEGSKA (reference sequence). The CDR3 sequence is CSASSSGGGSGELFF. Here the CDR3 DNA reads TGCAGTGCTAGTTCTAGCGGGGGAGGGTCCGGGGAGCTGTTTTTT.

The table lists this clonotype with many counts. V is TRBV25-1 and J is TRBJ2-5; TRBD1 agrees at 11 bases. The V gene end was trimmed by 6 bases and the J gene end by 5 bases; junction bases not matched to a gene: 8. The CDR3 contains 15 residues. Germline values: CDR1 MGHDK, CDR2 SYGVNS. The CDR3 bases are TGTGCCAGCAGCTTAGGGGGACAGGGGGGGGAGACCCAGTACTTC. This sequence encodes CASSLGGQGGETQYF.

This clonotype occurred a few times. The CDR3 coding sequence is TGTGCCAGCAGTGTTATAGCGGGGGGCGGGGTTGGCAAAAACATTCAGTACTTC. Amino acids: CASSVIAGGGVGKNIQYF. This chain links TRBV2 with TRBJ2-4; the match to TRBD2 covers 10 bases. Germline CDR1 is SNHLY and CDR2 is FYNNEI. V gave up 4 bases and J gave up 3 bases; unmatched junction bases: 12. CDR3 length: 18 residues.

The rearrangement uses TRBV6-1 and TRBJ1-2; no clear D gene. From germline, CDR1 is MNHNS and CDR2 SASEGT. The V end was cut by 5 bases, the J end by 5 bases, with 12 bases between. This CDR3 is 13 amino acids long. The CDR3 region is CASSPYFGYGYTF. The DNA for the CDR3 is TGTGCCAGCAGTCCTTACTTCGGGTATGGCTACACCTTC.

V usage is TRBV6-1 and J usage is TRBJ2-6; tentative D call: TRBD1 (6 bases). The CDR3 length is 15 residues. Trimming removed 8 bases at V and 2 bases at J, with 13 bases between. CDR1 and CDR2 from the germline V gene are MNHNS and SASEGT. The CDR3 sequence is CASGRTGTGANVLTF. In nucleotides, the CDR3 is TGTGCCAGCGGACGTACAGGGACTGGGGCCAACGTCCTGACTTTC.

This clonotype has at least ten counts. The chain links TRBV20-1 to TRBJ1-5, with D possibly TRBD1 on 5 matching bases. Trimming shortened V by 3 bases and J by 4 bases, and 10 bases separated the two germline ends. Germline CDR1 DFQATT, CDR2 SNEGSKA (reference sequence). The CDR3 is 13 residues long. CDR3 residues: CSARGPENQPQHF. CDR3 coding DNA: TGCAGTGCTAGGGGGCCCGAAAATCAGCCCCAGCATTTT.

This clonotype was seen many times. This rearrangement joins TRBV7-9 to TRBJ1-3; D is unclear. V was cut by 5 bases and J by 0 bases, with 11 bases left in between. The CDR3 length is 15 residues. The germline V gene has CDR1 SEHNR and CDR2 FQNEAQ (reference sequence). DNA for the CDR3: TGTGCCAGCAGCCTAACCGTTAGCTCTGGAAACACCATATATTTT. Its protein product is CASSLTVSSGNTIYF.

At least ten counts were recorded for this clonotype. The genes are TRBV3-1 and TRBJ1-5; D is unclear. With 1 base removed from V and 4 bases from J, the gap between germline ends came to 5 bases. This CDR3 is built from 13 residues. The germline V gene encodes CDR1 LGHDT and CDR2 YNNKEL (reference sequence). The DNA for the CDR3 is TGTGCCAGCAGCCAAGGGAGGAATCAGCCCCAGCATTTT. This codes for CASSQGRNQPQHF.

The chain carries TRBV24-1 and TRBJ1-5, with D possibly matching TRBD1 (5 bases). The CDR3 sequence is 15 residues long. V was clipped by 5 bases and J by 5 bases, with 15 bases between them. Looked up from germline, CDR1 is KGHDR and CDR2 is SFDVKD. The CDR3 DNA follows: TGTGCCACCAGTGGCGACAGATACCGTGATCAGCCCCAGCATTTT. Residues: CATSGDRYRDQPQHF.

This clonotype was seen more than once but under ten times. The gene calls are TRBV6-5 and TRBJ2-5; 10 positions match TRBD1. Germline lookup yields CDR1 MNHEY and CDR2 SVGAGI. This CDR3 is 14 amino acids long. V gave up 2 bases and J gave up 5 bases; unmatched junction bases: 2. The CDR3 DNA reads TGTGCCAGCAGTTACGCGACAGGGGGCGAGACCCAGTACTTC. Protein product: CASSYATGGETQYF.

The rearrangement uses TRBV6-5 and TRBJ2-5; 7 bases are a match to TRBD1. Germline CDR1 and CDR2: MNHEY and SVGAGI. CDR3 length: 16 residues. V was pared by 0 bases and J by 4 bases, with 8 bases of the junction left unmatched. CDR3 in amino acids: CASSYSPSRQGETQYF. The CDR3 DNA sequence: TGTGCCAGCAGTTACTCACCGTCAAGACAGGGAGAGACCCAGTACTTC.

In this sample, this clonotype turned up a few times. The chain combines TRBV5-1 with TRBJ1-1; no clear D gene. The V and J ends lost 0 bases and 7 bases respectively, with 25 bases between them. Looked up from germline, CDR1 is SGHRS and CDR2 is YFSETQ. The CDR3 is made up of 18 amino acids. The chain's CDR3 is CASSLEPPLSGGPLEAFF. Written as DNA, the CDR3 is TGCGCCAGCAGCTTGGAACCTCCCCTTTCGGGCGGCCCTCTTGAAGCTTTCTTT. Complete variable domain (other parts from reference TRBV5-1 and TRBJ1-1): KAGVTQTPRYLIKTRGQQVTLSCSPISGHRSVSWYQQTPGQGLQFLFEYFSETQRNKGNFPGRFSGRQFSNSRSEMNVSTLELGDSALYLCASSLEPPLSGGPLEAFFGQGTRLTVV.

This clonotype was counted a few times. The rearrangement uses TRBV20-1 and TRBJ1-6; no definite D call. The V end was cut by 3 bases, the J end by 9 bases, with 15 bases between. This CDR3 contains 14 residues. CDR1 DFQATT and CDR2 SNEGSKA come from the germline V gene (reference sequence). The CDR3 region has the DNA TGCAGTGCTAGTATCCAGACCCACCTTTCACCCCTCCACTTT. Translation gives CSASIQTHLSPLHF.